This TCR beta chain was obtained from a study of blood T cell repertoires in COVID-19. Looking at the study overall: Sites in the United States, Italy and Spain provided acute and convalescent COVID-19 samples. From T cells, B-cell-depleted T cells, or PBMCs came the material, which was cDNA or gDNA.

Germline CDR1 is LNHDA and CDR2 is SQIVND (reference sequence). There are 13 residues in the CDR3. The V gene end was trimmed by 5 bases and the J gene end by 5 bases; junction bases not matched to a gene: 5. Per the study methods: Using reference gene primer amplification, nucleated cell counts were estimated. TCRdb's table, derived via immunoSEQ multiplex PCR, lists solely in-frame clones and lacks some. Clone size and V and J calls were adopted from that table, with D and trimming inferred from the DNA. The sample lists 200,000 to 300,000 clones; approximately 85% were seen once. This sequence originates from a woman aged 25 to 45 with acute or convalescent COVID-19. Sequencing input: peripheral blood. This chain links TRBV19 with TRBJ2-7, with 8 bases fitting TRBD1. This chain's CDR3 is CASSLGQVNEQYF. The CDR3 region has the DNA TGTGCCAGTAGTTTGGGACAGGTCAACGAGCAGTACTTC. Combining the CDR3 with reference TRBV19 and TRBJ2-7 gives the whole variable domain DGGITQSPKYLFRKEGQNVTLSCEQNLNHDAMYWYRQDPGQGLRLIYYSQIVNDFQKGDIAEGYSVSREKKESFPLTVTSAQKNPTAFYLCASSLGQVNEQYFGPGTRLTVT.